A single sample gave rise to the 5 T cell receptor beta chains below, sequenced in a study of control samples from healthy donors and cancer patients. Only in-frame clones appear in the TCRdb table, and some are missing; sequencing was by immunoSEQ multiplex PCR. The profile covers approximately 100,000 clones, with 90% appearing a single time and more than 3.5% taken by the ten largest. The sequencing input was blood. Receptor source: a woman under 30 in good health.

The rearrangement links TRBV24-1 to TRBJ2-2; no clear D. This CDR3 region has 11 residues. V gave up 4 bases and J gave up 11 bases, with 7 bases separating them. CDR1 is KGHDR and CDR2 is SFDVKD in the germline V gene. CDR3 DNA: TGTGCCACCAGTGACAGAGTCGAGCTGTTTTTT. The encoded protein is CATSDRVELFF.

The CDR3 coding sequence is TGTGCCAGCAATGGACTCCCCGGGTACAATGAGCAGTTCTTC. The encoded protein is CASNGLPGYNEQFF. The rearrangement links TRBV2 to TRBJ2-1; D is perhaps TRBD2 (5 bases). With 7 bases removed from V and 4 bases from J, the gap between germline ends came to 14 bases. The CDR3 sequence is 14 residues long. Germline CDR1 reads SNHLY; CDR2 reads FYNNEI.

The V and J genes are TRBV3-1 (or the pseudogene TRBV3-2) and TRBJ2-7; a weak D match, TRBD1 (5 bases). This CDR3 region has 13 residues. Deletions cut 1 base from V and 11 bases from J, with 15 bases between. CDR1 and CDR2 (germline): LGHDT, YNNKEL (reference sequence). DNA of the CDR3: TGTGCCAGCAGCCAAGCTGTTGGGGCCAATAAGTACTTC. This translates into CASSQAVGANKYF.

V and J are TRBV5-1 and TRBJ1-5; no firm D call. Germline CDR1 reads SGHRS; CDR2 reads YFSETQ. The ends were cut back, 0 bases at V and 6 bases at J, with 13 bases in the middle. CDR3 length equals 15 residues. CDR3 DNA sequence: TGCGCCAGCAGCTTGGAAGGGTTGTGGGGTCAGCCCCAGCATTTT. It codes for CASSLEGLWGQPQHF. Based on the CDR3 plus reference TRBV5-1 and TRBJ1-5, the full variable domain is KAGVTQTPRYLIKTRGQQVTLSCSPISGHRSVSWYQQTPGQGLQFLFEYFSETQRNKGNFPGRFSGRQFSNSRSEMNVSTLELGDSALYLCASSLEGLWGQPQHFGDGTRLSIL.

Notes on this clone: Other DNA sequences in the sample encode the same CDR3. V and J are TRBV9 and TRBJ1-1; the D gene is possibly TRBD1 (5 bases). The CDR3 consists of 15 residues. V lost 5 bases to trimming and J lost 5 bases, with 19 bases between them. CDR1 and CDR2 from the germline V gene are SGDLS and YYNGEE. Here the CDR3 DNA reads TGTGCCAGCAGTGAATCCGCCGCCGGGGGGACTGAAGCTTTCTTT. Its protein product is CASSESAAGGTEAFF.